This note documents a single T cell receptor beta chain sequence. The antigen is not known. The sample belongs to a study of a mutant IDH1 vaccine in newly diagnosed glioma. Study at large: Males made up about 62% and females roughly 40% of treated patients, whose mean age was approximately 43 years. The therapy given earlier, which was standard therapy, consisted of radiotherapy, temozolomide, or both, and most of the patients received both.

The assay was immunoSEQ multiplex PCR, and TCRdb's table has in-frame clones only and misses some. The sample holds approximately 50,000 clones, approximately 80% seen once. Germline lookup yields CDR1 LNHDA and CDR2 SQIVND (reference sequence). The CDR3 covers 14 residues. Trimming pared 1 base from V and 8 bases from J, leaving 11 bases between. Time point in this sample: week 47, end of study. Every vaccination contained 300 ug of the mutant IDH1 20-mer peptide and was paired with topical imiquimod. During weeks 1, 3, 5, 7, 11, 15, 19 and 23, patients received eight vaccinations. The sample here was PBMCs, taken from a glioma patient whose treatment included an IDH1 peptide vaccine. This receptor was obtained from a woman aged 40-49 years with glioma. Some clones in this sample may be carry-over from other donors' samples. The chain employs TRBV19 and TRBJ1-4, with D tentatively TRBD1 (6 bases). The DNA of the CDR3 is TGTGCCAGTAGTATAGCGGGGGCTAGGGAAAAACTGTTTTTT. Translation: CASSIAGAREKLFF.